The TCR beta chain described here comes from a study of blood T cell repertoires in COVID-19. Study-level background: From T cells, B-cell-depleted T cells, or PBMCs came the material, which was cDNA or gDNA.

Participants were aged about 18 to 90 years, lived in 24 US areas, and enrolled virtually. Donors were grouped by their self-reported clinical history. How the authors handled the data: Reference gene primers were amplified, and this amplification served to estimate nucleated cell counts. The table came from immunoSEQ multiplex PCR; TCRdb's copy has only in-frame clones and leaves some out. From that table come the V and J calls and clone size; the DNA was used to work out D and trimming. The table lists some 190,000 clones, about 83% of them singletons. CDR1 SQVTM and CDR2 ANQGSEA come from the germline V gene. Trimming at V came to 6 bases and at J to 1 base, leaving 9 bases not matched to a gene. The CDR3 extends over 15 amino acids.

This TCR derives from a woman in her thirties who had been exposed to COVID-19. The sequencing input was PBMCs or T cells enriched from blood (not recorded which). The chain links TRBV29-1 to TRBJ2-1; the match to TRBD2 covers 7 bases. The CDR3 region is CSVASPGGSYNEQFF. The DNA of the CDR3 is TGCAGCGTAGCGAGCCCGGGGGGTTCCTACAATGAGCAGTTCTTC.